Here is one T cell receptor beta chain with its context. The junction and the germline gene differ at one end; a read error may be behind it. The study collected blood at first hyperthyroidism diagnosis, before any ophthalmopathy symptoms arose. The entry originates in a study of T cells in Graves' hyperthyroidism and ophthalmopathy. Authors of the study amplified TCR beta CDR3 regions from RNA transcripts. The TCR CDR3 first-round RT-PCR relied on the HTBI primer set. MiXCR was run by TCRdb on the multiplex PCR reads, yielding one entry per CDR3 protein. Among roughly 500,000 distinct CDR3 sequences listed, more than 11% were seen once. Germline V gene data show CDR1 as DFQATT and CDR2 as SNEGSKA (reference sequence). The CDR3 is 12 residues long.

Sequenced material: blood. The chain links TRBV20-1 to TRBJ1-5; a weak D match, TRBD1 (6 bases). This TCR was sampled from a woman aged 25 to 39 with Graves' hyperthyroidism that later progressed to Graves' ophthalmopathy. The CDR3: CSAKTGYQPRHF. The CDR3 DNA sequence: TGCAGTGCAAAAACAGGGTATCAGCCCCGGCATTTT.